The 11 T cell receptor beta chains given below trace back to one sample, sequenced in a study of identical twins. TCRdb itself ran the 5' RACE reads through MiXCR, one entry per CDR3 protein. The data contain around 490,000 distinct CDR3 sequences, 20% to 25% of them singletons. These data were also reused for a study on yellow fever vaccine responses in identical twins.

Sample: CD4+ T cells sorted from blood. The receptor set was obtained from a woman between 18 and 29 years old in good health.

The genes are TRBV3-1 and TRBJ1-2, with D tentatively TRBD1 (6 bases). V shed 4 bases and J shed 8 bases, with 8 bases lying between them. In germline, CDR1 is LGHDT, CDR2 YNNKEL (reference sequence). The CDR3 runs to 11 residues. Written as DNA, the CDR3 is TGTGCCAGCAGCCTCAGGGGAGGCTACACCTTC. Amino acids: CASSLRGGYTF.

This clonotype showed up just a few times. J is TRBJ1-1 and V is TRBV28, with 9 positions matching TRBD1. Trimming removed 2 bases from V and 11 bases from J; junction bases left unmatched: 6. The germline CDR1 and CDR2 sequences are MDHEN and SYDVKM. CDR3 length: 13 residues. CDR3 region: CASSLLDRGPAFF. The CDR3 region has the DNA TGTGCCAGCAGTTTACTGGACAGGGGTCCGGCTTTCTTT.

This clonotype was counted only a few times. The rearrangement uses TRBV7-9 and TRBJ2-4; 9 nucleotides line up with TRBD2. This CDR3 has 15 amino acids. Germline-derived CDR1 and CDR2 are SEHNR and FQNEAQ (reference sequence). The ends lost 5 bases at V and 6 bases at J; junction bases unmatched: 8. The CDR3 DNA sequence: TGTGCCAGCAGCGCCAGACTAGCGGAATCAAACATTCAGTACTTC. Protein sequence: CASSARLAESNIQYF.

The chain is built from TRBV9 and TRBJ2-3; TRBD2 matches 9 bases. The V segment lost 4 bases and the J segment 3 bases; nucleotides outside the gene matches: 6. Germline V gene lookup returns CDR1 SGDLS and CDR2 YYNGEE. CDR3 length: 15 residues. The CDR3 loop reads CASSQATSGTDTQYF. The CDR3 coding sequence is TGTGCCAGCAGCCAAGCTACTAGCGGGACAGATACGCAGTATTTT.

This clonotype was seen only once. CDR3 protein: CAISASTGGDEQFF. The CDR3 nucleotides read TGTGCCATCAGTGCAAGTACAGGGGGAGATGAGCAGTTCTTC. The V and J genes are TRBV10-3 and TRBJ2-1, with 8 bases identical to TRBD1. The CDR3 extends over 14 amino acids. After removal of 4 bases from V and 8 bases from J, the junction contained 7 bases not matched to a gene. The germline CDR1 and CDR2 sequences are ENHRY and SYGVKD.

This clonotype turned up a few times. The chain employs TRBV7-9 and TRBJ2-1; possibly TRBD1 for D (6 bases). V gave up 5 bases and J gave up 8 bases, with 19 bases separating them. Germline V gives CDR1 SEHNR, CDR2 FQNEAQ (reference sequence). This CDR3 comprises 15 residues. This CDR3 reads CASSPRAGTPDEQFF. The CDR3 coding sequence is TGTGCCAGCAGCCCGAGGGCCGGGACACCGGATGAGCAGTTCTTC.

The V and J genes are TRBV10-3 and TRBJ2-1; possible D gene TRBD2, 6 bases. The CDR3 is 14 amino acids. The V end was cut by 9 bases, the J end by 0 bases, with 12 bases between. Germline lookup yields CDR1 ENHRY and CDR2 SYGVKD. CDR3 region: CAITAGPSYNEQFF. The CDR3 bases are TGTGCCATTACAGCGGGTCCCTCCTACAATGAGCAGTTCTTC.

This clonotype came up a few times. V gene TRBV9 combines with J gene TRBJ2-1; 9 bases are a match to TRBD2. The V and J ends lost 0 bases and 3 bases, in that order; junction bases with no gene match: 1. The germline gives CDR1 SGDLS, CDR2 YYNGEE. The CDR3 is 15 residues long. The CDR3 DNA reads TGTGCCAGCAGCGTAGGTAGCGGGGGCTACAATGAGCAGTTCTTC. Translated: CASSVGSGGYNEQFF.

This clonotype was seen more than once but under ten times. The chain's CDR3 is CASSSGTPGANVLTF. The DNA of the CDR3 is TGTGCCAGCTCAAGCGGGACTCCCGGGGCCAACGTCCTGACTTTC. The chain carries TRBV18 and TRBJ2-6; 7 bases line up with TRBD2. Germline CDR1 reads KGHSH; CDR2 reads LQKENI. The V and J ends lost 5 bases and 4 bases, in that order; junction bases with no gene match: 5. The CDR3 length is 15 residues.

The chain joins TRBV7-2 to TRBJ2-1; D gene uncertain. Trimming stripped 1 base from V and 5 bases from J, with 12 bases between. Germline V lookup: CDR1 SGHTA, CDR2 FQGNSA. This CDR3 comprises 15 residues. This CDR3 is CASSLDGLNNNEQFF. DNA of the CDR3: TGTGCCAGCAGCTTAGATGGGCTTAACAACAATGAGCAGTTCTTC.

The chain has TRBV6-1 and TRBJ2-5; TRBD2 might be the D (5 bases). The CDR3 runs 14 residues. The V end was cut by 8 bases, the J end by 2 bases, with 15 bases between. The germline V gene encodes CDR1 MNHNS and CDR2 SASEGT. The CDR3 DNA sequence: TGTGCCAGCGGAGGACGGGAACTACAAGAGACCCAGTACTTC. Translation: CASGGRELQETQYF.